This T cell receptor (beta chain) was captured in a study of blood T cell dynamics during melanoma immunotherapy. Study findings and constraints: It remained unknown if the driving T cell clones were melanoma-specific. At W3, later disease-control patients showed bifurcated PBMC repertoire changes, unlike progressors.

Notes on this clone: As yet, its antigen is unknown.

Sample time point: pre-treatment baseline. TCRdb keeps only in-frame clones here, not all; method: immunoSEQ multiplex PCR. In the table there are under 8,000 clones, 80% of which are singletons. The sequence derives from a human donor with melanoma. The material was blood, obtained from a patient treated with checkpoint blockade.

The CDR3 nucleotides are TGTGCCAGCAGTTACGAGGCAGACTCCTACGAGCAGTACTTC. This encodes CASSYEADSYEQYF. This rearrangement joins TRBV6-5 to TRBJ2-7; D ambiguous. Germline V gives CDR1 MNHEY, CDR2 SVGAGI. Trimming removed 2 bases from V and 0 bases from J, with 8 bases in between. CDR3 length equals 14 residues.